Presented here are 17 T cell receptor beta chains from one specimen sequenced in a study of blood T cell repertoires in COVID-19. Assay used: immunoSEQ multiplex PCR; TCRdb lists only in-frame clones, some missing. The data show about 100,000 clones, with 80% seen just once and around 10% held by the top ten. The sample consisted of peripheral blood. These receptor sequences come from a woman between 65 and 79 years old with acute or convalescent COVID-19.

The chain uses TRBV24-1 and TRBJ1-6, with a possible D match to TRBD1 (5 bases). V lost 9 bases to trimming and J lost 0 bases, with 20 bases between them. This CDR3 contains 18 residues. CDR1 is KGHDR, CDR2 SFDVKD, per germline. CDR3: CATGTDRDGSSYNSPLHF. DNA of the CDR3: TGTGCCACCGGAACGGACCGGGACGGGAGCTCCTATAATTCACCCCTCCACTTT.

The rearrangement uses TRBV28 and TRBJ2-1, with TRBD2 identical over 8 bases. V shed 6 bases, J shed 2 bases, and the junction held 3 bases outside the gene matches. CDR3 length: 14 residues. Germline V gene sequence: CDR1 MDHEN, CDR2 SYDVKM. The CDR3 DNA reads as TGTGCCAGCAGGGGCGGGAGGACCTACAATGAGCAGTTCTTC. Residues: CASRGGRTYNEQFF. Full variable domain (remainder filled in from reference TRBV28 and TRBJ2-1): DVKVTQSSRYLVKRTGEKVFLECVQDMDHENMFWYRQDPGLGLRLIYFSYDVKMKEKGDIPEGYSVSREKKERFSLILESASTNQTSMYLCASRGGRTYNEQFFGPGTRLTVL.

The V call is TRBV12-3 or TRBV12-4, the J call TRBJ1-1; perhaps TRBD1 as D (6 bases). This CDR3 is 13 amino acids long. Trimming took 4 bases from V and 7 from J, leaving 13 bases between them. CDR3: CASSSITGSEAFF. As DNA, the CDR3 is TGTGCCAGCAGTTCCATTACAGGGAGTGAAGCTTTCTTT.

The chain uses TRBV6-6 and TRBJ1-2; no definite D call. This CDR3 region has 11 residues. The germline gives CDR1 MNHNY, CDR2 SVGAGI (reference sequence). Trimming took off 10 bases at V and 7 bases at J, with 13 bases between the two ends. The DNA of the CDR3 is TGTGCCACCGTTATTATCCCTGGCTACACCTTC. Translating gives CATVIIPGYTF.

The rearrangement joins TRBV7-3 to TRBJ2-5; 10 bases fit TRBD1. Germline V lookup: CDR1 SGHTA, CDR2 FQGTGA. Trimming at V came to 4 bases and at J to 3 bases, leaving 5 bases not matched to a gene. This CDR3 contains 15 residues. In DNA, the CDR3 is TGTGCCAGCAGCTCAACAGGGACAGGGGAAGAGACCCAGTACTTC. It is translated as CASSSTGTGEETQYF.

In nucleotides, the CDR3 is TGTGCCAGCAGCGAAAGACAGGGACCATCCTCCTACGAGCAGTACGTC. It encodes CASSERQGPSSYEQYV. The chain recombines TRBV3-1 (or the pseudogene TRBV3-2) with TRBJ2-7; the match to TRBD1 covers 7 bases. Per germline, CDR1 LGHDT and CDR2 YNNKEL (reference sequence). The CDR3 contains 16 residues. The V segment lost 5 bases and the J segment 0 bases; nucleotides outside the gene matches: 10.

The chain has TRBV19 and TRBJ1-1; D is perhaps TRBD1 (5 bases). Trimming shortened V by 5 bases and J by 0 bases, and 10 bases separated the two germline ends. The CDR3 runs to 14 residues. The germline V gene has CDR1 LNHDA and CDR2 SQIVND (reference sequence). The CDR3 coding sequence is TGTGCCAGTAGTGGGGGACTGCTGAACACTGAAGCTTTCTTT. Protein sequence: CASSGGLLNTEAFF.

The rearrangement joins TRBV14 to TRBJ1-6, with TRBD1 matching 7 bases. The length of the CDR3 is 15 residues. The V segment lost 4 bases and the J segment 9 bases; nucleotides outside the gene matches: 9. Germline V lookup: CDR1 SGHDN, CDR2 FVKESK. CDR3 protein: CASSPTTGNRSPLHF. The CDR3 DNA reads TGTGCCAGCAGCCCGACGACAGGGAATCGTTCACCCCTCCACTTT.

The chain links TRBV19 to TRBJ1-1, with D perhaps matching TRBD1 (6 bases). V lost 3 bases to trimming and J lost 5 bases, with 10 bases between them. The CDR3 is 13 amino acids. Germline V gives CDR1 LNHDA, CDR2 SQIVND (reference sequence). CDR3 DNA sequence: TGTGCCAGTAGTATGCAGGGGTTTACTGAAGCTTTCTTT. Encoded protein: CASSMQGFTEAFF. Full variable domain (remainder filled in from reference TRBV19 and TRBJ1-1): DGGITQSPKYLFRKEGQNVTLSCEQNLNHDAMYWYRQDPGQGLRLIYYSQIVNDFQKGDIAEGYSVSREKKESFPLTVTSAQKNPTAFYLCASSMQGFTEAFFGQGTRLTVV.

CDR3 protein: CASNPGLERETQYF. Here the CDR3 DNA reads TGTGCCAGCAACCCGGGACTAGAGAGGGAGACCCAGTACTTC. The chain carries TRBV6-5 and TRBJ2-5; 8 bases agree with TRBD2. This CDR3 comprises 14 residues. Looked up from germline, CDR1 is MNHEY and CDR2 is SVGAGI. V lost 7 bases and J lost 5; bases outside the gene matches: 9.

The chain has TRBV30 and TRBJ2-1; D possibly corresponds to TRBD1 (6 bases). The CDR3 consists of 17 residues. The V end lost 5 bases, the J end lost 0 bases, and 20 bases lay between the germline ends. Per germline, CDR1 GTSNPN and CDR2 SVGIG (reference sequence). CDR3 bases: TGTGCCTGGCTCGACATTCTCAGGGGAAGCTCCTACAATGAGCAGTTCTTC. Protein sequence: CAWLDILRGSSYNEQFF.

CDR3 bases: TGTGCCATCAAGTTAAAAGGGACAGGGAATGAAAAACTGTTTTTT. This codes for CAIKLKGTGNEKLFF. The rearrangement links TRBV6-6 to TRBJ1-4, with 9 bases identical to TRBD1. Germline V lookup: CDR1 MNHNY, CDR2 SVGAGI (reference sequence). This CDR3 is 15 amino acids long. Trimming took 10 bases from V and 5 from J; bases not matched to a gene: 11.

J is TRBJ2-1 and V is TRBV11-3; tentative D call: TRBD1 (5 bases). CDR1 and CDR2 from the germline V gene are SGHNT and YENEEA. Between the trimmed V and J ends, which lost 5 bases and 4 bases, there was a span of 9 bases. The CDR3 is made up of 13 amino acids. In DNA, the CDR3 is TGTGCCAGCAGCCTGGGGCGGTACAATGAGCAGTTCTTC. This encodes CASSLGRYNEQFF.

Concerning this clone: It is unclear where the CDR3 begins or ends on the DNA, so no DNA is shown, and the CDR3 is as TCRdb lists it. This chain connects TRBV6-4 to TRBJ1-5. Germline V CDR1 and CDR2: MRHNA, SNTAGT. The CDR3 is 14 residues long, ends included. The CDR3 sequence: CASVKYFCNQPQHF.

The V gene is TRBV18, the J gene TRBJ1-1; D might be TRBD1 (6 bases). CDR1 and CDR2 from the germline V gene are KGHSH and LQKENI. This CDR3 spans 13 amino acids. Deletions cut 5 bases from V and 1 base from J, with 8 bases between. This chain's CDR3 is CASSATGNTEAFF. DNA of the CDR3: TGTGCCAGCTCAGCGACAGGGAACACTGAAGCTTTCTTT.

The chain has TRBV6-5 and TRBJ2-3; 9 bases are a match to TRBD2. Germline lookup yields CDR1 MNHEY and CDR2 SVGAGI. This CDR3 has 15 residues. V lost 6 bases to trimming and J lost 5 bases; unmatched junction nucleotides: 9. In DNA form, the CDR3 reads TGTGCCAGCAGGCACAGCGGGGGGAGGGGAGATACGCAGTATTTT. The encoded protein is CASRHSGGRGDTQYF.

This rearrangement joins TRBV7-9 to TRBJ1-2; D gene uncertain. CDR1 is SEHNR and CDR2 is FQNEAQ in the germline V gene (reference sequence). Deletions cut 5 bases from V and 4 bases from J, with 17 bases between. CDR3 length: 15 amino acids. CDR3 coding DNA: TGTGCCAGCAGCCCCACCCTATCTGCGGGCTATGGCTACACCTTC. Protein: CASSPTLSAGYGYTF.